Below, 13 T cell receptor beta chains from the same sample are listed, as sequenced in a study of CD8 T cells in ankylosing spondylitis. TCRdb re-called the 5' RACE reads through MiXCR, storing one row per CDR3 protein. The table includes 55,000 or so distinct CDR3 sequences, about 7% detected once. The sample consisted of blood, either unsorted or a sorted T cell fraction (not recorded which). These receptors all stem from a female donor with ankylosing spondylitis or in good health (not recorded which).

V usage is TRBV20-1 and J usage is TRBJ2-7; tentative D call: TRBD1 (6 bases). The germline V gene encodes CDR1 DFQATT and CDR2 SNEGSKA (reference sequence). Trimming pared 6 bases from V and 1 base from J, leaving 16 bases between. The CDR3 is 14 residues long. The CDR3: CSALAPDSSYEQYV. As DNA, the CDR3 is TGCAGTGCCCTAGCCCCGGACAGTTCCTACGAGCAGTACGTC.

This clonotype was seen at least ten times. Written as DNA, the CDR3 is TGCAGTGCTAGAGGACTAGCGGTTTTTGAGCAGTTCTTC. This sequence encodes CSARGLAVFEQFF. This sequence joins TRBV20-1 and TRBJ2-1, with 9 bases matching TRBD2. CDR1 and CDR2 from the germline V gene are DFQATT and SNEGSKA (reference sequence). The CDR3 has 13 amino acids. Trimming removed 1 base from V and 9 bases from J; junction bases left unmatched: 4.

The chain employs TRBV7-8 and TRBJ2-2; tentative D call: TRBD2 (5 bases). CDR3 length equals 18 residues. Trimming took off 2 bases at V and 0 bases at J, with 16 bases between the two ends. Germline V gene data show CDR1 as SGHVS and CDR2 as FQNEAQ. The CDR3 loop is CASSLIGSLNANTGELFF. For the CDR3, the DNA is TGTGCCAGCAGCTTAATAGGGAGCCTGAACGCGAACACCGGGGAGCTGTTTTTT.

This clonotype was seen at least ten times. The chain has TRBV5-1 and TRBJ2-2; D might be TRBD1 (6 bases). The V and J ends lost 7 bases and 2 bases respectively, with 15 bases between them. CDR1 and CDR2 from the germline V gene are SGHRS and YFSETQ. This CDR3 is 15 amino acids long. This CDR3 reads CASGLGTPNTGELFF. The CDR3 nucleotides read TGCGCCAGCGGCCTCGGGACACCAAACACCGGGGAGCTGTTTTTT.

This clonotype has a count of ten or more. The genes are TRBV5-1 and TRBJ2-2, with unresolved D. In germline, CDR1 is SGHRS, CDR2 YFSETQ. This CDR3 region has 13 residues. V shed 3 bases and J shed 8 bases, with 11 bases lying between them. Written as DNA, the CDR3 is TGCGCCAGCAGCTCTAGGCATGAGGGGGAGCTGTTTTTT. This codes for CASSSRHEGELFF.

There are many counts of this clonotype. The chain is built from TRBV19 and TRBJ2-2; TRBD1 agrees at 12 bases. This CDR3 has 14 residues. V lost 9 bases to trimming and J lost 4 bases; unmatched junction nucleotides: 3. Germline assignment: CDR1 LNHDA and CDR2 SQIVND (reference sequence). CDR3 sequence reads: CASRDRGRTGELFF. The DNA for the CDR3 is TGTGCCAGCCGGGACAGGGGGCGCACCGGGGAGCTGTTTTTT. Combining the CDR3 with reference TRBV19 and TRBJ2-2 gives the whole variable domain DGGITQSPKYLFRKEGQNVTLSCEQNLNHDAMYWYRQDPGQGLRLIYYSQIVNDFQKGDIAEGYSVSREKKESFPLTVTSAQKNPTAFYLCASRDRGRTGELFFGEGSRLTVL.

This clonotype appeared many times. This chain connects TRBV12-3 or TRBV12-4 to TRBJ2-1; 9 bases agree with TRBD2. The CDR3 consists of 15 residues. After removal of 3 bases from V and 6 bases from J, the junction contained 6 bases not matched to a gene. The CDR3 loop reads CASSLRGGPVNEQFF. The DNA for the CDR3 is TGTGCCAGCAGTTTGCGGGGGGGCCCCGTCAATGAGCAGTTCTTC.

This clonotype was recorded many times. The chain's CDR3 is CSARTRGRDTQYF. CDR3 bases: TGCAGCGCCCGGACTCGCGGGAGGGATACGCAGTATTTT. The J gene is TRBJ2-3, the V gene TRBV20-1; 8 positions match TRBD2. There are 13 residues in the CDR3. The V gene's germline CDR1 is DFQATT and CDR2 SNEGSKA (reference sequence).

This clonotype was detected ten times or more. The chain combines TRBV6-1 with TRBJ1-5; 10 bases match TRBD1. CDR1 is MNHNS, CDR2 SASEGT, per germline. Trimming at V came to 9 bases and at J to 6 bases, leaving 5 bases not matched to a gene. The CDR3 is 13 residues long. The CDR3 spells CASRQGASQPQHF. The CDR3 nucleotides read TGTGCCAGTCGACAGGGGGCTAGTCAGCCCCAGCATTTT.

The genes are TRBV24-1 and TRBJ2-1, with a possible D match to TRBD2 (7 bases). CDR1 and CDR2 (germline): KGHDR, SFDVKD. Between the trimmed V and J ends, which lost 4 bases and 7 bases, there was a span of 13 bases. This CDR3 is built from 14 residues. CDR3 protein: CATSERGGGNEQFF. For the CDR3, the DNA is TGTGCCACCAGTGAGAGGGGGGGGGGTAATGAGCAGTTCTTC.

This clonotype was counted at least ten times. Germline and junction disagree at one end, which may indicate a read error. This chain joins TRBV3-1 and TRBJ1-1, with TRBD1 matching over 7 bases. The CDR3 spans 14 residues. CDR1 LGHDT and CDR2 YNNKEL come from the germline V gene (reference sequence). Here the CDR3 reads CASSPRETGPEAFF. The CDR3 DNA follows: TGTGCCAGCAGCCCTCGAGAGACAGGGCCTGAGGCTTTCTTT.

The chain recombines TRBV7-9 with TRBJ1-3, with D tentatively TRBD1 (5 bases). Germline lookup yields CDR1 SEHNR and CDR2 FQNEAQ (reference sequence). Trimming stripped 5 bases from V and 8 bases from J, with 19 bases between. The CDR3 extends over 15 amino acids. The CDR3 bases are TGTGCCAGCAGCCCCCGGGCCTTTATGGGGGACACCATATATTTT. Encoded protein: CASSPRAFMGDTIYF.

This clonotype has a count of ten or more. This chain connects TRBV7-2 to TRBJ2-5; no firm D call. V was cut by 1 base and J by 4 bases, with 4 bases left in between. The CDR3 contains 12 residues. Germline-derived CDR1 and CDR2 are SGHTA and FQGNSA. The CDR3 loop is CASSLEAETQYF. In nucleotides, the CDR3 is TGTGCCAGCAGCTTAGAGGCAGAGACCCAGTACTTC.